This T cell receptor beta chain is from a study of blood T cell repertoires in COVID-19. At the level of the study: Collection of acute and convalescent COVID-19 samples took place in the United States, Italy and Spain.

Those who participated ranged in age from 18 to 89 years and resided in about two dozen US areas. Clinical history as reported by participants underpinned cohort assignment. This clone was found many times. Per the authors' pipeline: Reference gene primer amplification gave nucleated cell count estimates. Repertoires were generated with immunoSEQ multiplex PCR, while TCRdb's copy carries only in-frame clones and drops some. The V and J calls and clone size were taken over from that table, and D and trimming were inferred from the DNA. The repertoire includes about 200,000 clones, 81% of them detected once, and about 8.9% sits in the top ten. Germline V lookup: CDR1 KGHSH, CDR2 LQKENI. With 6 bases removed from V and 1 base from J, the gap between germline ends came to 25 bases. The CDR3 contains 18 residues.

The chain couples TRBV18 to TRBJ2-7; perhaps TRBD2 as D (5 bases). Material for sequencing was PBMCs or T cells enriched from blood (not recorded which). The receptor comes from a woman in her forties or fifties with acute COVID-19. As DNA, the CDR3 is TGTGCCAGCTCCCCCGGATCCCCGGGAATGTCAGTTTCCTACGAGCAGTACTTC. Translated: CASSPGSPGMSVSYEQYF.